The rows below give T cell receptor beta chains drawn from one sample of a study of blood T cell repertoires in COVID-19. The table came from immunoSEQ multiplex PCR; TCRdb's copy has only in-frame clones and leaves some out. The top ten hold around 8.6% of the sample, which has approximately 170,000 clones, 80% to 90% seen once. Sequencing used peripheral blood. The origin of the receptors is a man in his fifties or sixties with active or convalescent COVID-19. Both conserved end residues are part of each CDR3. The D gene is left open where the match is weak. Part of the rows lack a size; the others show once, few, many or a class for expanded clones.

abundance,j_gene,v_gene,d_gene,CDR3nt,CDR3aa
-,TRBJ2-7,TRBV7-2,TRBD2,TGTGCCAGCAGCTTAGTGGGGACTAGCGGGGGAATTTCCGAGCAGTACTTC,CASSLVGTSGGISEQYF
-,TRBJ2-7,TRBV5-3,-,TGTGCCAGGAAGACGACAGCGGAGCAGTACTTC,CARKTTAEQYF
-,TRBJ2-7,TRBV27,TRBD1,TGTGCCAGCAACTCCGGGACAGGGATTTCCTACGAGCAGTACTTC,CASNSGTGISYEQYF
-,TRBJ1-5,TRBV19,-,TGTGCCAGTAGTATGGGAGCATATAGCAATCAGCCCCAGCATTTT,CASSMGAYSNQPQHF
-,TRBJ1-2,TRBV9,TRBD1,TGTGCCAGCAGTGTACAGGGGGCGTGGGGCTACACCTTC,CASSVQGAWGYTF
-,TRBJ2-3,TRBV27,-,TGTGCCAGCAGTTCCAGCGTGGCGGGACGGGATACGCAGTATTTT,CASSSSVAGRDTQYF
few,TRBJ2-2,TRBV7-9,-,TGTGCCAGCCCTCCCTCAGGGAGGAAGAACACCGGGGAGCTGTTTTTT,CASPPSGRKNTGELFF
-,TRBJ2-7,TRBV11-2,-,TGTGCCAGCAGCTTCGACTCGGCCTCCTACGAGCAGTACTTC,CASSFDSASYEQYF
-,TRBJ2-6,TRBV6-1,-,TGTGCCAGCAGTGACGGGGGTAGGGCCAACGTCCTGACTTTC,CASSDGGRANVLTF
-,TRBJ1-1,TRBV6-5,TRBD1,TGTGCCAGCAGTAAAAGACAGGGGGAGAACACTGAAGCTTTCTTT,CASSKRQGENTEAFF
-,TRBJ1-6,TRBV27,TRBD1,TGTGCCATTTCGACAGGGGTTAATTCACCCCTCCACTTT,CAISTGVNSPLHF
-,TRBJ2-7,TRBV7-2,-,TGTGCCAGCAGCTCTCTCGGGCGGGTTATAGAATCAGATTACGAGCAGTACTTC,CASSSLGRVIESDYEQYF
few,TRBJ1-3,TRBV6-6,TRBD1,TGTGCCAGCAGAAAACAGGGGGCCTCTGGAAACACCATATATTTT,CASRKQGASGNTIYF
-,TRBJ2-7,TRBV4-1,TRBD2,TGCGCCAGCAGCCCCGTACTAGCGGGAGGGCCATACGAGCAGTACTTC,CASSPVLAGGPYEQYF
-,TRBJ1-4,TRBV20-1,TRBD1,TGCAGTGCTAGTTCAGGGGGGAATGAAAAACTGTTTTTT,CSASSGGNEKLFF
once,TRBJ1-1,TRBV5-1,TRBD1,TGCGCCAGCAGCCCCGACAGGGGCACTGAAGCTTTCTTT,CASSPDRGTEAFF
-,TRBJ1-4,TRBV21-1,-,TGTGCCAGCAGCACCCCCGGGACAGGGGGTGCAACTAATGAAAAACTGTTTTTT,CASSTPGTGGATNEKLFF
-,TRBJ2-7,TRBV6-2/TRBV6-3,-,TGTGCCAGCAGCCCCGGGGGTAGCTTTCACGAGCAGTACTTC,CASSPGGSFHEQYF
-,TRBJ1-4,TRBV18,-,TGTGCCAGCTCACCTACAGGGATCAATGAAAAACTGTTTTTT,CASSPTGINEKLFF
-,TRBJ1-4,TRBV29-1,-,TGCAGCGTTGGGACACTTAATGAAAAACTGTTTTTT,CSVGTLNEKLFF
-,TRBJ2-1,TRBV7-2,-,TGTGCCAGCAGCTTGGTGGCTCACAATGAGCAGTTCTTC,CASSLVAHNEQFF
few,TRBJ2-7,TRBV18,-,TGTGCCAGCTCACCACCCACGAACATCTACGAGCAGTACTTC,CASSPPTNIYEQYF
-,TRBJ2-7,TRBV5-1,TRBD1,TGCGCCAGCAGCACCGGGACAGGGAGCTCCTACGAGCAGTACTTC,CASSTGTGSSYEQYF
-,TRBJ1-3,TRBV25-1,TRBD1,TGTGCCAGCAGTGAATGGGGACAGGGCAAAGGAAACACCATATATTTT,CASSEWGQGKGNTIYF
few,TRBJ1-1,TRBV15,-,TGTGCCACCAGCCCCAGGGGAGACACTGAAGCTTTCTTT,CATSPRGDTEAFF
-,TRBJ1-1,TRBV29-1,-,TGCAGCGTTGAAAGTGAACAGATGAACACTGAAGCTTTCTTT,CSVESEQMNTEAFF
-,TRBJ1-1,TRBV4-3,TRBD1,TGCGCCAGCAGCCAAGAGGTCAGGGGGGAAGCTTTCTTT,CASSQEVRGEAFF
-,TRBJ2-1,TRBV10-3,-,TGTGCCATCAGTGGGAAGGACAGCCTTTCGTACAATGAGCAGTTCTTC,CAISGKDSLSYNEQFF
-,TRBJ2-2,TRBV5-1,-,TGCGCCAGCAGCTTGGCCCCGGGAACCCAAAACACCGGGGAGCTGTTTTTT,CASSLAPGTQNTGELFF
once,TRBJ2-7,TRBV12-3/TRBV12-4,-,TGTGCCAGCAGTTTGTGGCAGGGGAACGAGCAGTACTTC,CASSLWQGNEQYF
-,TRBJ1-2,TRBV7-2,-,TGTGCCAGCAGAAAAAGGGGTGAGACCCTACTTGGTGGCTACACCTTC,CASRKRGETLLGGYTF
-,TRBJ1-2,TRBV7-9,-,TGTGCCAGCAGCTTAGTCGGTAGCAGCTATGGCTACACCTTC,CASSLVGSSYGYTF
-,TRBJ2-3,TRBV20-1,-,TGCAGTGCAGTGGCGGGAGATACGCAGTATTTT,CSAVAGDTQYF
-,TRBJ2-5,TRBV7-2,TRBD1,TGTGCCAGCAGCACCCTCGGGACAGGGGGCGAGGACCAGTACTTC,CASSTLGTGGEDQYF
once,TRBJ2-1,TRBV10-3,TRBD1,TGTGCCATCAGTGAGGAGGGACAGGGCAGGAATGAGCAGTTCTTC,CAISEEGQGRNEQFF
-,TRBJ1-4,TRBV11-2,-,TGTGCCAGCAGCTTGTCCGGGACAAAGAATGAAAAACTGTTTTTT,CASSLSGTKNEKLFF
-,TRBJ2-6,TRBV25-1,-,TGTGCCAGCAGTGGGGAAGGGACAGGGGCCAACGTCCTGACTTTC,CASSGEGTGANVLTF
once,TRBJ1-1,TRBV4-1,-,TGCGCCAGCAGCCAAGAAAGTGCCTACGTAAGTGCTGAAGCTTTCTTT,CASSQESAYVSAEAFF
few,TRBJ1-2,TRBV6-5,-,TGTGCCAGCAGGGACAACCCTTCTGGCTACACCTTC,CASRDNPSGYTF
-,TRBJ1-1,TRBV5-1,-,TGCGCCAGCAGCTTGGGAGGGACTGGAAACACTGAAGCTTTCTTT,CASSLGGTGNTEAFF
-,TRBJ1-3,TRBV28,-,TGTGCCAGCACCCCGGGAGGGGCTGACTCTGGAAACACCATATATTTT,CASTPGGADSGNTIYF
-,TRBJ1-5,TRBV2,-,TGTGCCAGCAGTGGTCTCGGGGGGCAGAACAATCAGCCCCAGCATTTT,CASSGLGGQNNQPQHF
-,TRBJ2-1,TRBV7-2,-,TGTGCCAGCAGCTTAGTAGTAATTGGTGAGCAGTTCTTC,CASSLVVIGEQFF
few,TRBJ1-3,TRBV5-4,-,TGTGCCAGCAGCTCAACAGGAAACACCATATATTTT,CASSSTGNTIYF
-,TRBJ2-5,TRBV7-9,TRBD2,TGTGCCAGCAGCACCTTGGTGATAGCGGGGGGGCCCCCAGAGACCCAGTACTTC,CASSTLVIAGGPPETQYF
-,TRBJ1-4,TRBV12-5,TRBD1,TGTGCTAGTGGTTTGGCCGGTGGGGACAGCCTAGCAACTAATGAAAAACTGTTTTTT,CASGLAGGDSLATNEKLFF
few,TRBJ2-5,TRBV4-2,TRBD2,TGTGCCAGCAGTGGTAGCGGGGAACAAGAGACCCAGTACTTC,CASSGSGEQETQYF
once,TRBJ2-7,TRBV6-5,TRBD2,TGTGCCAGCAGGCCCTACGCGGGAGGGTACGAGCAGTACTTC,CASRPYAGGYEQYF
-,TRBJ2-4,TRBV28,-,TGTGCCAGCAGGACTAGTGGGGCCAAAGGGGACATTCAGTACTTC,CASRTSGAKGDIQYF
-,TRBJ1-1,TRBV18,-,TGTGCCAGCTCACTTAGTTTCACTGAAGCTTTCTTT,CASSLSFTEAFF